This T cell receptor (beta chain) appears in the sequencing data of a study of T-cell reconstitution after alpha-beta-depleted transplantation in children. This CDR3 region has 16 residues. The J segment lost 1 base and the V segment lost 3 bases, leaving 9 bases of the junction unmatched. Germline values: CDR1 SQVTM, CDR2 ANQGSEA. In its sample, this clonotype was seen many times. Its antigen remains unknown. During its preparation, the TCRbeta library received unique molecular identifiers. TCRdb re-derived calls from the PCR reads in MiXCR, one entry per CDR3 protein. Among hundreds of thousands of distinct CDR3 sequences, around 12% were seen once, and the ten largest hold roughly 0.77%. Study-level findings and limits: Counts and diversity of T cells one year after transplant came mostly from newly produced T cells.

This TCR derives from a girl aged 2-10 years with congenital amegakaryocytic thrombocytopenia, due to receive a stem cell transplant. The source was PBMCs, collected before TCRalphabeta/CD19-depleted stem cell transplant. The rearrangement links TRBV29-1 to TRBJ2-3; 8 nucleotides match TRBD1. In DNA form, the CDR3 reads TGCAGCGTTGATGGAGGCGGACAGGGAGGCACAGATACGCAGTATTTT. As protein: CSVDGGGQGGTDTQYF.